Listed below are T cell receptor beta chains from one sample, sequenced in a study of early T cells in non-severe SARS-CoV-2 infection. TCRdb re-called the 5' RACE reads with MiXCR, one entry per CDR3 protein. The repertoire consists of about 34,000 distinct CDR3 sequences, with roughly 6% occurring once and the leading ten covering approximately 7.5%. Sequencing used whole blood. All receptors derive from an adult who was a healthcare worker with PCR-confirmed SARS-CoV-2 infection or an uninfected control (not recorded which). Both conserved end residues are part of each CDR3. Each record gives: clone size, D gene, J gene, V gene, CDR3 DNA, CDR3 protein. A D gene is named only where the DNA matches it firmly. Expanded clones get a size class; other rows say once, few or many, or leave the size out.

abundance: many; d_gene: TRBD2; j_gene: TRBJ2-3; v_gene: TRBV20-1; CDR3nt: TGCAGTGCTGGGACTAGCGGGGGGACAGATACGCAGTATTTT; CDR3aa: CSAGTSGGTDTQYF
abundance: few; d_gene: .; j_gene: TRBJ2-7; v_gene: TRBV28; CDR3nt: TGTGCCAGCAGTTTATTGGGCAGCGTTAGTTCCTACGAGCAGTACTTC; CDR3aa: CASSLLGSVSSYEQYF
abundance: .; d_gene: TRBD1; j_gene: TRBJ1-5; v_gene: TRBV7-2; CDR3nt: TGTGCCAGCAGCTTAGCGGGACAGATCAATCAGCCCCAGCATTTT; CDR3aa: CASSLAGQINQPQHF
abundance: few; d_gene: .; j_gene: TRBJ2-1; v_gene: TRBV20-1; CDR3nt: TGCAGTGCTAGGACGACGGGCAATGAGCAGTTCTTC; CDR3aa: CSARTTGNEQFF
abundance: many; d_gene: .; j_gene: TRBJ1-1; v_gene: TRBV3-1; CDR3nt: TGTGCCAGCAGCCAGTATACTCGTGACACTGAAGCTTTCTTT; CDR3aa: CASSQYTRDTEAFF
abundance: few; d_gene: TRBD2; j_gene: TRBJ2-1; v_gene: TRBV7-3; CDR3nt: TGTGCCAGCAGCTTAAGCCCTAGCGGGGGGGCAGGTGAGCAGTTCTTC; CDR3aa: CASSLSPSGGAGEQFF
abundance: .; d_gene: .; j_gene: TRBJ2-3; v_gene: TRBV27; CDR3nt: TGTGCCAGCAGTCCCCTCCCGGGCAGGGTGGGCACAGATACGCAGTATTTT; CDR3aa: CASSPLPGRVGTDTQYF
abundance: many; d_gene: .; j_gene: TRBJ1-6; v_gene: TRBV24-1; CDR3nt: TGTGCCACCAGTGATTCAAGAGGGACCAATTCACCCCTCCACTTT; CDR3aa: CATSDSRGTNSPLHF
abundance: few; d_gene: .; j_gene: TRBJ2-4; v_gene: TRBV7-9; CDR3nt: TGTGCCAGCAGCTTGCCAGGGACTGGGAACATTCAGTACTTC; CDR3aa: CASSLPGTGNIQYF
abundance: few; d_gene: TRBD2; j_gene: TRBJ2-5; v_gene: TRBV7-2; CDR3nt: TGTGCCAGCAGCTTAGGGACTAGCGGGGGCCTCCAAGAGACCCAGTACTTC; CDR3aa: CASSLGTSGGLQETQYF
abundance: many; d_gene: .; j_gene: TRBJ1-6; v_gene: TRBV28; CDR3nt: TGTGCCAGCACTCGCCAGACGGTTAATTCACCCCTCCACTTT; CDR3aa: CASTRQTVNSPLHF
abundance: many; d_gene: .; j_gene: TRBJ1-1; v_gene: TRBV23-1; CDR3nt: TGCGCCGCGCCTGGCACCTCTCAAGCACTTAACACTGAAGCTTTCTTT; CDR3aa: CAAPGTSQALNTEAFF
abundance: .; d_gene: TRBD1; j_gene: TRBJ1-5; v_gene: TRBV19; CDR3nt: TGTGCCAGTAGAACCCTTTGGACAGGGGGCAATCAGCCCCAGCATTTT; CDR3aa: CASRTLWTGGNQPQHF
abundance: many; d_gene: .; j_gene: TRBJ2-5; v_gene: TRBV29-1; CDR3nt: TGCAGCGGACTCACAGGGAGAGAGACCCAGTACTTC; CDR3aa: CSGLTGRETQYF
abundance: few; d_gene: TRBD1; j_gene: TRBJ2-1; v_gene: TRBV24-1; CDR3nt: TGTGCCACCAGTGATCGAACCCCGGGACAGGGCTCCTACAATGAGCAGTTCTTC; CDR3aa: CATSDRTPGQGSYNEQFF
abundance: many; d_gene: .; j_gene: TRBJ2-3; v_gene: TRBV18; CDR3nt: TGTGCCAGCTCACCCCGGGACTCAAGCACAGATACGCAGTATTTT; CDR3aa: CASSPRDSSTDTQYF
abundance: many; d_gene: .; j_gene: TRBJ1-1; v_gene: TRBV3-1; CDR3nt: TGTGCCAGCAGCCCCCGTTCGAACACTGAAGCTTTCTTT; CDR3aa: CASSPRSNTEAFF
abundance: many; d_gene: .; j_gene: TRBJ1-2; v_gene: TRBV7-2; CDR3nt: TGTGCCAGCAGCTCTCCGGGAAAGGGCTATGGCTACACCTTC; CDR3aa: CASSSPGKGYGYTF
abundance: many; d_gene: TRBD2; j_gene: TRBJ2-3; v_gene: TRBV20-1; CDR3nt: TGCAGTGCTAGAGAGCTCGCGGGGGGGCGTGATACGCAGTATTTT; CDR3aa: CSARELAGGRDTQYF
abundance: many; d_gene: .; j_gene: TRBJ2-7; v_gene: TRBV4-3; CDR3nt: TGCGCCAGCAGCCAAGATAATAGCGGAAACCCCTACGAGCAGTACTTC; CDR3aa: CASSQDNSGNPYEQYF
abundance: .; d_gene: .; j_gene: TRBJ2-5; v_gene: TRBV20-1; CDR3nt: TGCAGTGCTAGACTGGGCCACTACATCGAGACCCAGTACTTC; CDR3aa: CSARLGHYIETQYF
abundance: many; d_gene: .; j_gene: TRBJ1-1; v_gene: TRBV3-2; CDR3nt: TGTGCCAGCAGCCAAGAAGGACCACGTGAAGCTTTCTTT; CDR3aa: CASSQEGPREAFF
abundance: few; d_gene: .; j_gene: TRBJ2-5; v_gene: TRBV7-2; CDR3nt: TGTGCCAGCAGCCCGGTCCAAGAGACCCAGTACTTC; CDR3aa: CASSPVQETQYF
abundance: many; d_gene: TRBD2; j_gene: TRBJ2-5; v_gene: TRBV12-3/TRBV12-4; CDR3nt: TGTGCCAGCAGTTTTAGCGGGGGTCGGGAGACCCAGTACTTC; CDR3aa: CASSFSGGRETQYF
abundance: .; d_gene: TRBD2; j_gene: TRBJ2-3; v_gene: TRBV7-2; CDR3nt: TGTGCCAGCAGCTTAGATGTGACTAGCGGGGGAGGAGATACGCAGTATTTT; CDR3aa: CASSLDVTSGGGDTQYF
abundance: many; d_gene: .; j_gene: TRBJ1-6; v_gene: TRBV20-1; CDR3nt: TGCAGTGCTGTCAAGGCTCCCCTCCACTTT; CDR3aa: CSAVKAPLHF
abundance: many; d_gene: TRBD2; j_gene: TRBJ2-5; v_gene: TRBV6-5; CDR3nt: TGTGCCAGCAGCAGAGATAGCGGGGGGGCCGGGGAGACCCAGTACTTC; CDR3aa: CASSRDSGGAGETQYF
abundance: many; d_gene: .; j_gene: TRBJ1-6; v_gene: TRBV30; CDR3nt: TGTGCCTGGAGTGAAACACCCGAGGGTTCACCCCTCCACTTT; CDR3aa: CAWSETPEGSPLHF
abundance: many; d_gene: TRBD2; j_gene: TRBJ2-1; v_gene: TRBV20-1; CDR3nt: TGCAGTGCTAGGGTAGCGGGAGGTGAGCAGTTCTTC; CDR3aa: CSARVAGGEQFF
abundance: few; d_gene: TRBD1; j_gene: TRBJ2-4; v_gene: TRBV5-1; CDR3nt: TGCGCCAGCAGGTGGGACAGGGGATCCAAAAACATTCAGTACTTC; CDR3aa: CASRWDRGSKNIQYF
abundance: few; d_gene: TRBD2; j_gene: TRBJ2-5; v_gene: TRBV6-1; CDR3nt: TGTGCCAGCAGTCCAGCGGGGGGGAGGGAGACCCAGTACTTC; CDR3aa: CASSPAGGRETQYF
abundance: many; d_gene: TRBD1; j_gene: TRBJ1-5; v_gene: TRBV7-2; CDR3nt: TGTGCCAGCAGTTTCGACAGGGCGGGCCAGCCCCAGCATTTT; CDR3aa: CASSFDRAGQPQHF
abundance: many; d_gene: TRBD1; j_gene: TRBJ1-2; v_gene: TRBV30; CDR3nt: TGTGCCTGGACCCGGACAGGTACTAACTATGGCTACACCTTC; CDR3aa: CAWTRTGTNYGYTF
abundance: few; d_gene: .; j_gene: TRBJ2-7; v_gene: TRBV10-3; CDR3nt: TGTGCCATCAGTGAGCCTGGTGGGTCCTACGAGCAGTACTTC; CDR3aa: CAISEPGGSYEQYF
abundance: many; d_gene: TRBD1; j_gene: TRBJ2-4; v_gene: TRBV6-5; CDR3nt: TGTGCCAGCAGTTCATGGACAGGGATAGCCAAAAACATTCAGTACTTC; CDR3aa: CASSSWTGIAKNIQYF
abundance: .; d_gene: .; j_gene: TRBJ1-1; v_gene: TRBV5-4; CDR3nt: TGTGCCAGCAGCTTGTCAGGGTCTGAAGCTTTCTTT; CDR3aa: CASSLSGSEAFF